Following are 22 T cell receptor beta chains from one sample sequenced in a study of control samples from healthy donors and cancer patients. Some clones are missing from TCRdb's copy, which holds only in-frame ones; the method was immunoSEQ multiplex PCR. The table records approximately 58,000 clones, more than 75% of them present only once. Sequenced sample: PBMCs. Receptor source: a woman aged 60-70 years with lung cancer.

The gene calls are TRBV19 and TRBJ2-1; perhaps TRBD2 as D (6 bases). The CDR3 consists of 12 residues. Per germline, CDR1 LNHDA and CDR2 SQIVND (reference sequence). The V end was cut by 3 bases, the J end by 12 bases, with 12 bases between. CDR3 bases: TGTGCCAGTAGTATCGTGAGCGGGTCGCAGTTCTTC. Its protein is CASSIVSGSQFF.

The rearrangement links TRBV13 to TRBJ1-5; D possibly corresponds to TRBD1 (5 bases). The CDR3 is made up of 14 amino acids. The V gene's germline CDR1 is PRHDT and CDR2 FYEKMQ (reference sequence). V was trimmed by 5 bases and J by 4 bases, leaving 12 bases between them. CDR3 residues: CASSTGHLNQPQHF. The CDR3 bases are TGTGCCAGCAGCACAGGACATCTGAATCAGCCCCAGCATTTT. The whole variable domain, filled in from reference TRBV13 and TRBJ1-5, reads AAGVIQSPRHLIKEKRETATLKCYPIPRHDTVYWYQQGPGQDPQFLISFYEKMQSDKGSIPDRFSAQQFSDYHSELNMSSLELGDSALYFCASSTGHLNQPQHFGDGTRLSIL.

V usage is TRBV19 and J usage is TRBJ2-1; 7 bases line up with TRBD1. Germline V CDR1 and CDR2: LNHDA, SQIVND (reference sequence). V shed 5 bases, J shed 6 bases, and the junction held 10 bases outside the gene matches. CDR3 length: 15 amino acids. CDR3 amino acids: CASSRGTVIGNEQFF. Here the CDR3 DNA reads TGTGCCAGTAGTCGTGGGACAGTCATAGGCAATGAGCAGTTCTTC.

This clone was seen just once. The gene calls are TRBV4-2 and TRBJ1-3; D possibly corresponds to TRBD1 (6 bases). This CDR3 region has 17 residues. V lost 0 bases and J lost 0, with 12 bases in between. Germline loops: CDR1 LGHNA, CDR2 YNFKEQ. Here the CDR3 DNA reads TGTGCCAGCAGCCAAGATTGGACAGTCGACTCTGGAAACACCATATATTTT. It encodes CASSQDWTVDSGNTIYF.

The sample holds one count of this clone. The CDR3 bases are TGTGCCAGCACACACGGGACAGCGAATGCTGGAAACACCATATATTTT. It codes for CASTHGTANAGNTIYF. The chain has TRBV19 and TRBJ1-3, with 7 nucleotides matching TRBD1. The J segment lost 2 bases and the V segment lost 9 bases, leaving 13 bases of the junction unmatched. This CDR3 spans 16 amino acids. Germline CDR1 LNHDA, CDR2 SQIVND (reference sequence).

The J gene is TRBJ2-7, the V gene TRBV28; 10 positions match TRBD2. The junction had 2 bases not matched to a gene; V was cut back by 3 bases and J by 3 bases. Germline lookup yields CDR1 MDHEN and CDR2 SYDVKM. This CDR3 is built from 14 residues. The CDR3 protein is CASSLASGSYEQYF. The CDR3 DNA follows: TGTGCCAGCAGTTTGGCTAGCGGGAGCTACGAGCAGTACTTC.

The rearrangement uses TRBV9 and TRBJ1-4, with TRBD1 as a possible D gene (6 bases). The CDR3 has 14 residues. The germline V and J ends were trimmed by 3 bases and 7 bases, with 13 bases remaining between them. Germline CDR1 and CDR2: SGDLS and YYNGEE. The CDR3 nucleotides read TGTGCCAGCAGCGGCACGGGACACTCTGAAAAACTGTTTTTT. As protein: CASSGTGHSEKLFF.

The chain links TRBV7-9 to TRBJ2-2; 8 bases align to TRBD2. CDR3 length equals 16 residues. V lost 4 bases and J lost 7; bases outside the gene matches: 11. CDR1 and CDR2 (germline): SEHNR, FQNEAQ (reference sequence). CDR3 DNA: TGTGCCAGCAGCTCCACGACGCGGGAGGCTCACGGGGAGCTGTTTTTT. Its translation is CASSSTTREAHGELFF.

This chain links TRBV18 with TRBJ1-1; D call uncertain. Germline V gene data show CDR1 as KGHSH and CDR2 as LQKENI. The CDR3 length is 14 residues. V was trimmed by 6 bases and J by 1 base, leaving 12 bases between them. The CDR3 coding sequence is TGTGCCAGCTCGCTAACCCGCGAGAACACTGAAGCTTTCTTT. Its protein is CASSLTRENTEAFF.

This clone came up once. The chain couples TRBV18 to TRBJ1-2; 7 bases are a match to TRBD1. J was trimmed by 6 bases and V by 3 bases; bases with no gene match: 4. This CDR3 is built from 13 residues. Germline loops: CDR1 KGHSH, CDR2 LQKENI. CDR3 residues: CASSPDRDNGYTF. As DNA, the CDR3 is TGTGCCAGCTCACCCGACAGGGATAATGGCTACACCTTC.

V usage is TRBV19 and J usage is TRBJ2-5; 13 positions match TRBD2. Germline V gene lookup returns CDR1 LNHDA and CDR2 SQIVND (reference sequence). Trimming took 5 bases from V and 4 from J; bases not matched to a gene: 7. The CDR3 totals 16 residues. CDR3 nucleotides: TGTGCCAGTAGTCCAAGACTAGCGGGAGGTCGAGAGACCCAGTACTTC. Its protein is CASSPRLAGGRETQYF.

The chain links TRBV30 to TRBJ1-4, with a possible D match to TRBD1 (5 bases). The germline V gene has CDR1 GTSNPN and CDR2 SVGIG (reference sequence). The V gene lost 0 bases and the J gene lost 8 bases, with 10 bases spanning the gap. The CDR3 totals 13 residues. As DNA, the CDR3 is TGTGCCTGGAGTGTAGGGGCAGGCGAAAAACTGTTTTTT. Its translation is CAWSVGAGEKLFF.

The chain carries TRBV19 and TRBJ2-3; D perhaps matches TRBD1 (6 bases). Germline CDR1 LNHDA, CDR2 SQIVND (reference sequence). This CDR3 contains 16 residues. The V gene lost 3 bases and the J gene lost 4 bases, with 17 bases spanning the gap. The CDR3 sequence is CASSITGAGVADTQYF. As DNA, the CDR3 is TGTGCCAGTAGTATTACTGGGGCAGGGGTGGCAGATACGCAGTATTTT.

The DNA of the CDR3 is TGTGCCAGCTCACCACAGGGGGCTGAAGTCACTGAAGCTTTCTTT. Translated: CASSPQGAEVTEAFF. This sequence joins TRBV18 and TRBJ1-1, with 7 positions matching TRBD1. The CDR3 consists of 15 residues. Germline V CDR1 and CDR2: KGHSH, LQKENI. V gave up 1 base and J gave up 4 bases; unmatched junction bases: 6.

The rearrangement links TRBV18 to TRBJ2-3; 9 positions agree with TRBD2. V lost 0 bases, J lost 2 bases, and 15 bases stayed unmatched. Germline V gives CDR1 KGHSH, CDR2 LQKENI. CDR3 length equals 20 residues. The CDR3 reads CASSPPVSLAGPKSTDTQYF. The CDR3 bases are TGTGCCAGCTCACCACCGGTCTCCCTAGCGGGACCCAAGTCCACAGATACGCAGTATTTT. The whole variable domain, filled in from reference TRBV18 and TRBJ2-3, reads NAGVMQNPRHLVRRRGQEARLRCSPMKGHSHVYWYRQLPEEGLKFMVYLQKENIIDESGMPKERFSAEFPKEGPSILRIQQVVRGDSAAYFCASSPPVSLAGPKSTDTQYFGPGTRLTVL.

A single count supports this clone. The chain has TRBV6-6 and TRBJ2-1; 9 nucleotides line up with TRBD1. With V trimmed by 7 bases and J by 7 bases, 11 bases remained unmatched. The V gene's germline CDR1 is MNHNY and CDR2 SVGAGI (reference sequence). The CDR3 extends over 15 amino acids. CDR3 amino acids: CASNRGQGLGNEQFF. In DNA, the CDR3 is TGTGCCAGCAACCGGGGACAGGGCCTGGGGAATGAGCAGTTCTTC.

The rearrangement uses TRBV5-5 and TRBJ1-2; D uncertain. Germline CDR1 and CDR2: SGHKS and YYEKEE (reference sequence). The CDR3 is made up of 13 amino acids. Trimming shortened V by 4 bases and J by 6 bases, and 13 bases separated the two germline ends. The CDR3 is CASSPWSGDGYTF. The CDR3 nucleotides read TGTGCCAGCAGCCCCTGGTCCGGGGATGGCTACACCTTC.

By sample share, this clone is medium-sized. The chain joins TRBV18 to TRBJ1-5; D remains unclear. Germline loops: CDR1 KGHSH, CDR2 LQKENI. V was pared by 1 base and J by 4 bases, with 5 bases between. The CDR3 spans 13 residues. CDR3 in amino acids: CASSPQGNQPQHF. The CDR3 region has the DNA TGTGCCAGCTCACCACAGGGTAATCAGCCCCAGCATTTT.

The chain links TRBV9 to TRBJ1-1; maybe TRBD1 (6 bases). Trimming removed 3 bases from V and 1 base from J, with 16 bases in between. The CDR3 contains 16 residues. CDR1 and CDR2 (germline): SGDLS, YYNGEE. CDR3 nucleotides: TGTGCCAGCAGCGCCGATCCCGGGACACAGAACACTGAAGCTTTCTTT. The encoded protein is CASSADPGTQNTEAFF.

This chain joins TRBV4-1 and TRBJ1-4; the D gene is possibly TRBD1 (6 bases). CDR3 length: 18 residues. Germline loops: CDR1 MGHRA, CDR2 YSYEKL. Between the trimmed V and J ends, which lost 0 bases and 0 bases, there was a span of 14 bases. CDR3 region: CASSQDRTDPTTNEKLFF. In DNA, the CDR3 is TGCGCCAGCAGCCAAGACCGGACAGACCCTACAACTAATGAAAAACTGTTTTTT.

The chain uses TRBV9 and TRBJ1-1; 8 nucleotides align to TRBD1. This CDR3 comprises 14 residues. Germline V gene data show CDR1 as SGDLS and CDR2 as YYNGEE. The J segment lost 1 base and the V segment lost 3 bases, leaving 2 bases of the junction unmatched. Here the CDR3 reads CASSAGTGNTEAFF. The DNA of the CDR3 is TGTGCCAGCAGCGCCGGGACAGGGAACACTGAAGCTTTCTTT.

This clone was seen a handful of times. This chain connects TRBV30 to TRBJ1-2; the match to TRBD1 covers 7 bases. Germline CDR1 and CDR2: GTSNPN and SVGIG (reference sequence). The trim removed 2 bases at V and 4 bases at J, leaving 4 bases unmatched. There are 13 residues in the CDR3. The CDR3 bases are TGTGCCTGGAGTCGGGACAGACCCTATGGCTACACCTTC. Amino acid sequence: CAWSRDRPYGYTF. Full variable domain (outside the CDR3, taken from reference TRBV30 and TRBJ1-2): SQTIHQWPATLVQPVGSPLSLECTVEGTSNPNLYWYRQAAGRGLQLLFYSVGIGQISSEVPQNLSASRPQDRQFILSSKKLLLSDSGFYLCAWSRDRPYGYTFGSGTRLTVV.